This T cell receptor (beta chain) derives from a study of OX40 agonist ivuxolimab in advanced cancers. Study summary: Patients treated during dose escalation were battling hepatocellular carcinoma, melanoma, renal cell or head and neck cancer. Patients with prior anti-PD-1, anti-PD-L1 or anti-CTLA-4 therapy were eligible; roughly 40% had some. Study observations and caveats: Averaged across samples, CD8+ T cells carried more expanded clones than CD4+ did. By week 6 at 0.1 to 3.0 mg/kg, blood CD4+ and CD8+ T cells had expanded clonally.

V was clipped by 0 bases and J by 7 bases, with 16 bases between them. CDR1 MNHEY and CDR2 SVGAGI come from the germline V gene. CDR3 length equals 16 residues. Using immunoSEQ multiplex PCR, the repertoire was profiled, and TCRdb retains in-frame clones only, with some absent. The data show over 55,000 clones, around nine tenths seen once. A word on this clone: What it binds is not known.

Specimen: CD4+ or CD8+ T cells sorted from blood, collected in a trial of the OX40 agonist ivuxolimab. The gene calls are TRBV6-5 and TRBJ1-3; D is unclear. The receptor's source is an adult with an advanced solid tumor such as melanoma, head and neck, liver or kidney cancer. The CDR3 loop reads CASSYSIMASANTIYF. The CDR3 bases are TGTGCCAGCAGTTACTCGATTATGGCATCTGCTAACACCATATATTTT.